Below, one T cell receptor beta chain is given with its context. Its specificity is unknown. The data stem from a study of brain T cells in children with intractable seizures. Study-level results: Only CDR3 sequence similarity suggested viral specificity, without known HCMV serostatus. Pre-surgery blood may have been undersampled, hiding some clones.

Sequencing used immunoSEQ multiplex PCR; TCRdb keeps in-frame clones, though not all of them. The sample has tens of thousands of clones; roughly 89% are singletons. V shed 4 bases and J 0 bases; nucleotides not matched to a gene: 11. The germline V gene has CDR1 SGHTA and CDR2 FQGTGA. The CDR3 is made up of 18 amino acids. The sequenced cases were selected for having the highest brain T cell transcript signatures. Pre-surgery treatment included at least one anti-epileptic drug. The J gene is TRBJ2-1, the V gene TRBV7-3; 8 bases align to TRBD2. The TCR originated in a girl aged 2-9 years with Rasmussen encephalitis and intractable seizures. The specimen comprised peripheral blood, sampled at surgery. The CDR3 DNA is TGTGCCAGCAGCTCCGAGGGTAGGCGGGGGGCCTCCTACAATGAGCAGTTCTTC. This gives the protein CASSSEGRRGASYNEQFF.